This T cell receptor beta chain comes out of a study of shared clonotypes between healthy human individuals (dated by TCRdb to the early 2020s). About the study as a whole: Three men and a couple of women, aged 18 to 49 years, made up the cohort. For each donor, three plates each were used for CD4 naive and CD4 memory, two plates were used for CD8 naive, and one plate was used for CD8 memory. To estimate repertoire size and how much clonotypes are shared between individuals, the study performed deep sequencing of blood TCR repertoires from roughly five healthy adults. Libraries were prepared and TCR repertoires were sequenced by different laboratories using diverse techniques, in order to increase sequencing depth and limit assay-specific biases. Each donor's leukapheresis produced roughly between about 0.9 and 9.5 billion PBMCs. Points the paper makes about the study in general: Only blood was sampled, and tissue TCR repertoires likely differ from those in blood. Even with the large sequencing depth, rarefaction of the sorted-subset datasets indicated that sequencing was incomplete. Naive subsets generally had larger estimated clonotype richness than memory subsets did. About 5% of naive CD4, 3.5% of naive CD8, approximately 2.2% of memory CD4, and 0.4% of memory CD8 clonotypes were shared across four donors. Pairwise subsampling indicated that sequencing depth was expected to affect the degree of clonotype sharing among donors. Higher generation probabilities were observed for clonotypes shared by all four sorted-subset donors than for non-shared clonotypes. The genetic and exposure-history diversity represented was limited by the small number of donors.

The donors were healthy, HIV-negative adults who had no recently reported acute infections or vaccinations. Every donor was a Caucasian adult living in Nashville, Tennessee, USA. Magnetic negative selection was used to enrich CD4+ T cells, after which naive cells were positively selected on CD45RA and the negative fraction became the memory subset. Blood was collected by leukapheresis, and PBMCs were isolated by Ficoll-Histopaque density gradient centrifugation and then cryopreserved in liquid nitrogen vapor phase. Analytical flow cytometry was used to check the purity and quantity of every magnetically sorted T cell population. Genomic DNA was isolated from each sorted fraction and quantified by UV absorbance on a Nanodrop 2000c. Remarks on this clone: Its antigen remains unidentified. Base-call qualities are not available, and no considerably larger clone is one nucleotide away.

V is clipped by 8 bases and J by 4 bases, and the sequence between their germline boundaries is 20 bases long. Looking up the germline V gene yields CDR1 SQVTM and CDR2 ANQGSEA. The CDR3 runs 14 amino acids, cysteine and phenylalanine included. Just CDR3 DNA is preserved here, 42 bases in frame from base 1. Using the deep immunoSEQ assay, multiplex PCR amplified TCR CDR3 regions from genomic DNA. For each cell subset, the extracted genomic DNA was distributed evenly across all wells of several immunoSEQ 96-well plates, and each plate served as one replicate. For sorted subsets, about 0.2 ug genomic DNA, equal to about 30,000 T cell genomes, was loaded into each replicate PCR. Purified libraries were measured with a Qubit 3.0 fluorometer, size-checked on a Bioanalyzer 2100, and measured again with the KAPA Library Quantification kit. Each immunoSEQ 96-well plate was sequenced on its own single-read 150-cycle Illumina NextSeq 550 flow cell. Per the original workflow: Because the immunoSEQ output included only junctional sequences and no quality scores, the filtering could not be the same as the filtering used for full-length reads. Sequences were annotated with PyIR, a Python wrapper for IgBLAST v1.9, using IMGT germline references to assign V/J genes and CDR3. Any read was removed if the V/J assignment was weak (E-value above 1e-6), the CDR3 was missing, or the read contained stop codons, out-of-frame junctions, or ambiguous translated residues. V3J clonotypes were defined as sequences sharing the same inferred V gene, J gene, and CDR3 amino acid sequence. The percentage overlap between two repertoires was calculated by dividing the number of shared unique clonotypes by the size of the smaller repertoire. Richness of each repertoire was evaluated using RTK rarefaction, the Chao1 estimator, and Recon v2.1 estimates of unobserved clonotypes. OLGA was used to compute generation probabilities for all TCRbeta clonotypes that the gDNA method yielded from a few donors. Drawn from immuneACCESS, this table holds only the in-frame rearrangements with V and J called that TCRdb kept. Clones are partly lost; checked studies trace under half to an unresolved V gene and leave the rest unexplained. The DNA was the basis for D and trimming; V, J and clone size are from that table. Here the sample has about 1 million clones; 75% to 85% occur a single time. Of the sample, 0.5% to 0.6% falls within the top ten clones.

Sequenced material: memory CD4+ T cells from PBMCs. Sample cell subset or site, as interpreted from the label and publication: CD45RA-negative fraction. The sequence is built from TRBV29-1 and TRBJ1-2, with the D gene not confidently named. The sequence was collected from a man between 18 and 29 years old in good health. Some clones in this sample may be carry-over from other donors' samples. CDR3 loop: CSLYLPGDGYGYTF. The nucleotides read TGCAGCCTCTACCTTCCTGGGGATGGCTATGGCTACACCTTC.